The sequence of this T cell receptor beta chain was determined in a study of T cell responses to AZD1222 COVID-19 vaccine. Regarding the study as a whole: Just six AZD1222 recipients tested seropositive at baseline. Repertoire collection took place solely once the T cell response had peaked. Increased Spike-specific TCR breadth and depth were observed after two AZD1222 doses. White British people made up most donors, females outnumbered males, and clonal diversity was possibly underestimated.

The assay was immunoSEQ multiplex PCR, and TCRdb's table has in-frame clones only and misses some. The sample consists of more than 120,000 clones, over 75% of them appearing once. Trimming removed 1 base from V and 4 bases from J, with 16 bases in between. CDR1 and CDR2 (germline): MRHNA, SNTAGT. This CDR3 region has 17 residues. For this clone: As yet, its antigen is unknown.

This chain joins TRBV6-4 and TRBJ2-2; D is possibly TRBD2 (6 bases). This receptor was obtained from an adult who received the MenACWY meningococcal vaccine as a control. Specimen: peripheral blood, collected 28 days after the second dose of the MenACWY control vaccine. Here the CDR3 reads CASSDFSGERGTGELFF. The CDR3 nucleotides are TGTGCCAGCAGTGACTTCTCGGGGGAGAGGGGCACCGGGGAGCTGTTTTTT.